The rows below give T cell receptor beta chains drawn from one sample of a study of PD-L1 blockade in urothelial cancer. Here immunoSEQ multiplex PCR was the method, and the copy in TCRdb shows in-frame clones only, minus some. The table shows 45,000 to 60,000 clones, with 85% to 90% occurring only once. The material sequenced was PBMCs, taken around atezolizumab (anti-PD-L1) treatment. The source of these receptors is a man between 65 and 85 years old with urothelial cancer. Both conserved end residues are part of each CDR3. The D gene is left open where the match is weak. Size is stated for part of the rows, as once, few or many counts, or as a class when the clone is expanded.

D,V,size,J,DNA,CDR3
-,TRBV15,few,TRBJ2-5,TGTGCCACCAGCAGATCTTCGATAGCGGCTTGGGAGACCCAGTACTTC,CATSRSSIAAWETQYF
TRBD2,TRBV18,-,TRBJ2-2,TGTGCCAGCTCACCACGGGAGGGTCCCACCGGGGAGCTGTTTTTT,CASSPREGPTGELFF
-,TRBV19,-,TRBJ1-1,TGTGCCAGTAGTATGCCAGGGCGGACTGAAGCTTTCTTT,CASSMPGRTEAFF
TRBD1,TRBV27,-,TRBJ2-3,TGTGCCAGCAGTTCCAGGGGGCGGAGATACGCGTATTTT,CASSSRGRRYAYF
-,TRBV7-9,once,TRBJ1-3,TGTGCCAGCAGCCCCGACAGGACCTTCTCTGGAAACACCATATATTTT,CASSPDRTFSGNTIYF
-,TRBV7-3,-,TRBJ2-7,TGTGCCAGCAGCGAAAGACCGGGACAAGCCTACGAGCAGTACTTC,CASSERPGQAYEQYF
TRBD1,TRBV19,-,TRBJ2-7,TGTGCCAGTAGTATAGGGGGGACAGGCGACGAGCAGTACTTC,CASSIGGTGDEQYF
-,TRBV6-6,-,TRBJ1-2,TGTGCCAGCAGCCCACGCGACAGGCCCAACTATGGCTACACCTTC,CASSPRDRPNYGYTF
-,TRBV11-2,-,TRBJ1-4,TGTGCCAGCAGCTTAGGGACAGCTAATGAAAAACTGTTTTTT,CASSLGTANEKLFF
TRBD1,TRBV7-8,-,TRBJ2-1,TGTGCCAGCAGCTCGGAGCCGGGACAGGGGTCCAACAATGAGCAGTTCTTC,CASSSEPGQGSNNEQFF
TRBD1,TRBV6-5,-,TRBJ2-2,TGTGCCAGCATTGACAGGGGGACCGGGGAGCTGTTTTTT,CASIDRGTGELFF
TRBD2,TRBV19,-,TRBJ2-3,TGTGCCAGTAGTATAGCCCCTACTAGCGGGCGCACAGATACGCAGTATTTT,CASSIAPTSGRTDTQYF
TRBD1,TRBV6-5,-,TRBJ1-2,TGTGCCAGCAGCCAACAGGGGAACTATGGCTACACCTTC,CASSQQGNYGYTF
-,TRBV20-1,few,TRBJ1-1,TGCATGGGACACACGAACACTGAAGCTTTCTTT,CMGHTNTEAFF
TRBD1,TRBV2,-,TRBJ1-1,TGTGCCAGCACAGACAGGGGCACTGAAGCTTTCTTT,CASTDRGTEAFF
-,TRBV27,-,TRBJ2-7,TGTGCCAGCCCAGGCGTCCACTCCTACGAGCAGTACTTC,CASPGVHSYEQYF
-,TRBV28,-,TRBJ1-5,TGTGCCAGCAGTTTCAGCTCCCGGGGCAATCAGCCCCAGCATTTT,CASSFSSRGNQPQHF
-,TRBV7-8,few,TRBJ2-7,TGTGCCAGCACCTCAAGGAGGTTTAGCTCCTACGAGCAGTACTTC,CASTSRRFSSYEQYF
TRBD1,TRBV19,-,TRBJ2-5,TGTGCCAGTAGTACAGGGGACAGCATTGTACAAGAGACCCAGTACTTC,CASSTGDSIVQETQYF
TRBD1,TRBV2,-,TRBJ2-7,TGTGCCAGCAGACGGACAGGGTACGAGCAGTACTTC,CASRRTGYEQYF
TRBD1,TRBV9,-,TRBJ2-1,TGTGCCAGCAGCGCCGGGACAGGGTATTACAATGAGCAGTTCTTC,CASSAGTGYYNEQFF
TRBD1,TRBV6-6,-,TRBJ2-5,TGTGCCAGCAGCCAGGGACAGGCACGGACCCAGTACTTC,CASSQGQARTQYF
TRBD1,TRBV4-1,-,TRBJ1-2,TGCGCCAGCAGCCTCTCGGGACAGACTAACTATGGCTACACCTTC,CASSLSGQTNYGYTF
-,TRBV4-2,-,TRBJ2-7,TGTGCCAGCAGCCAAGATTGGGGGGACCCCTACGAGCAGTACTTC,CASSQDWGDPYEQYF
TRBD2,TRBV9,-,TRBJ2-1,TGTGCCAGCAGCCTTAGGGCGGGAGAGTACAATGAGCAGTTCTTC,CASSLRAGEYNEQFF
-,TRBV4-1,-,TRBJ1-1,TGCGCCAGCAGCCAAGCTGCACAGGTGAACACTGAAGCTTTCTTT,CASSQAAQVNTEAFF
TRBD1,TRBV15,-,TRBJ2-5,TGTGCCACCAGGGCAAGGACAGGGACCCAAGAGACCCAGTACTTC,CATRARTGTQETQYF
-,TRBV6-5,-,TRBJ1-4,TGTGCCAGCAGTTACCGTCTTAATGAAAAACTGTTTTTT,CASSYRLNEKLFF
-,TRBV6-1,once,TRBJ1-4,TGTGCCAGCAGTGAATGGCGGGCCGACGCAACTAATGAAAAACTGTTTTTT,CASSEWRADATNEKLFF
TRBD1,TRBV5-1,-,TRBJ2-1,TGCGCCAGCAGCTTGGGGGGGACAGGGAATCATGAGCAGTTCTTC,CASSLGGTGNHEQFF
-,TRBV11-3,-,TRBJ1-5,TGTGCCAGCAGCTTAGATGGGGGAGGGCGGCAGCCCCAGCATTTT,CASSLDGGGRQPQHF
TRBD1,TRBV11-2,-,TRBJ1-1,TGTGCCAGCAGCCCAAACAGGGGGGGAACTGAAGCTTTCTTT,CASSPNRGGTEAFF
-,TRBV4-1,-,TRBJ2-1,TGCGCCAGCAGCCAAGCGGGGAATGAGCAGTTCTTC,CASSQAGNEQFF
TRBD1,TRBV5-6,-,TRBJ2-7,TGTGCCAGCAGCTTGGCGGGAACAGGGGGCGGCTACGAGCAGTACTTC,CASSLAGTGGGYEQYF
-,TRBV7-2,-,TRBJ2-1,TGTGCCAGCAGCCCATTAGGCGGGAACAATGAGCAGTTCTTC,CASSPLGGNNEQFF
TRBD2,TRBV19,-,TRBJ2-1,TGTGCCAGTAGTGATGGGGCGGGAGGTCTCTACAATGAGCAGTTCTTC,CASSDGAGGLYNEQFF
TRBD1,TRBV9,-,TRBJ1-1,TGTGCCAGCAGCGTAGGAGGACAGGGACCGAACACTGAAGCTTTCTTT,CASSVGGQGPNTEAFF
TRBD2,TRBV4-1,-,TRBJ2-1,TGCGCCAGCAGCCGAGTCCCACTAGCGGGCGTATACAATGAGCAGTTCTTC,CASSRVPLAGVYNEQFF
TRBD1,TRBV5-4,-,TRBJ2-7,TGTGCCAGCAGCTGGACAGGGGCCTACGAGCAGTACTTC,CASSWTGAYEQYF
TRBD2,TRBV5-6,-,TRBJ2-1,TGTGCCAGCAGCCTGCCCCCCACTAGCGGGAGACTCCACAATGAGCAGTTCTTC,CASSLPPTSGRLHNEQFF
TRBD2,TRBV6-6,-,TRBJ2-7,TGTGCCACCGCAATGGGGACTAGCGGCATCTACGAGCAGTACTTC,CATAMGTSGIYEQYF
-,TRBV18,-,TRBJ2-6,TGTGCCAGCTCACCGGACACTGGGGCCAACGTCCTGACTTTC,CASSPDTGANVLTF
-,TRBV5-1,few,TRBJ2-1,TGCGCCAGCAGCGGGGGCGGGAGCTCCTACAATGAGCAGTTCTTC,CASSGGGSSYNEQFF
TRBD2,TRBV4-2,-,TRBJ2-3,TGTGCCAGCAGCCAAGAGGGGCGGACTAGCGGGCGGCTCACAGATACGCAGTATTTT,CASSQEGRTSGRLTDTQYF
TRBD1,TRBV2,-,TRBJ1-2,TGTGCCAGCAGTGCGACAGGGAACTATGGCTACACCTTC,CASSATGNYGYTF
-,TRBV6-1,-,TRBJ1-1,TGTGCCAGCAGTGATGTGGGGGCGCGGGGGGCGAAGGCTTTCTTT,CASSDVGARGAKAFF
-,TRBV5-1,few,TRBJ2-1,TGCGCCAGCAGCTCGACAGGCCTGGAGCAGTTCTTC,CASSSTGLEQFF
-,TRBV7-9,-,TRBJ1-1,TGTGCCAGCAGATTGGGATGGGGGCAGAACACTGAAGCTTTCTTT,CASRLGWGQNTEAFF
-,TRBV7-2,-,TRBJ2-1,TGTGCCAGCAGCTTATTGCCCGGGTCCTCCTTAAATGAGCAGTTCTTC,CASSLLPGSSLNEQFF
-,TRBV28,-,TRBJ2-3,TGTGCCAGCAGTTTTGGTCAGGCAGGGATAGATACGCAGTATTTT,CASSFGQAGIDTQYF
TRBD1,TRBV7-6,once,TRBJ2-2,TGTGCCAGCAGCTTAGGGACAGGGGTCACCGGGGAGCTGTTTTTT,CASSLGTGVTGELFF
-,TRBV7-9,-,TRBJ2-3,TGTGCCAGCAGCTTGCGGTCTACTGGCACAGATACGCAGTATTTT,CASSLRSTGTDTQYF
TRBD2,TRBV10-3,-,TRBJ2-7,TGTGCCATCAGTGAAGCCCTTTTTAGCGGGGGGTCCTACGAGCAGTACTTC,CAISEALFSGGSYEQYF
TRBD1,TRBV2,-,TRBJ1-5,TGTGCCAGCAGTTCGATGGGACAGGGAAGCCAGCCCCAGCATTTT,CASSSMGQGSQPQHF